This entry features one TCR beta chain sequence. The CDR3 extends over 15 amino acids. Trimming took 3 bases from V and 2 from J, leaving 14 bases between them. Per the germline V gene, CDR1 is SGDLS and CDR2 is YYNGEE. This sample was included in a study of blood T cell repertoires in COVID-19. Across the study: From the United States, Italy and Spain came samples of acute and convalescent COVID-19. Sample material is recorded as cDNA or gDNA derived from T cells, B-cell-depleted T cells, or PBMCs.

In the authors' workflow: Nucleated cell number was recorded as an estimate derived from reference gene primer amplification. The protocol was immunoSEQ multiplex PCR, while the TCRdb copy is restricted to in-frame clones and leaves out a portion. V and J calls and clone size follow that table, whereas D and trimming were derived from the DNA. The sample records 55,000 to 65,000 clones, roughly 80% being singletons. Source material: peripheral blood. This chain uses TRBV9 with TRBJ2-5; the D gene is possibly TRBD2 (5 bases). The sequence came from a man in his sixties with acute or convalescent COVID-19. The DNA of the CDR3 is TGTGCCAGCAGCGGAGGGCTTAACGGGCAAGAGACCCAGTACTTC. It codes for CASSGGLNGQETQYF.